The T cell receptor beta chain described here comes from a study of blood T cells in healthy people across ages. Trimming took 1 base from V and 2 from J; bases not matched to a gene: 5. Germline CDR1 SGHVS, CDR2 FQNEAQ. This CDR3 has 16 residues. Combining a sample-barcoded 5' primer with a J-beta primer mix, a second PCR ran for 7 to 11 cycles. Researchers report that each sample yielded at least 2.5 million CDR3-containing paired-end reads. MiXCR, run by TCRdb on the 5' RACE reads, gives a single entry per CDR3 protein. The sample includes about 1.6 million distinct CDR3 sequences, about 32% seen only once; the top ten take approximately 10%. This clonotype appeared a few times.

V gene TRBV7-8 combines with J gene TRBJ2-7; TRBD2 matches 10 bases. The receptor was derived from a woman aged 25 to 39 in good health. Sequencing used blood. The CDR3 spells CASSLERLAGAYEQYF. The CDR3 region has the DNA TGTGCCAGCAGCTTAGAACGTCTAGCGGGGGCCTACGAGCAGTACTTC.